The 17 T cell receptor beta chains reported below all come from one sample, sequenced in a study of identical twins. TCRdb ran MiXCR on the 5' RACE reads and lists one entry per CDR3 protein. The sample includes 240,000 or so distinct CDR3 sequences, roughly 7% of them seen just once. The same data also went into a second study, on yellow fever vaccine responses in identical twins.

The sample was memory (CD45RO+) T cells sorted from blood. These receptors came from a woman aged 18-30 years in good health.

The chain couples TRBV5-5 to TRBJ2-3; 8 bases line up with TRBD1. The CDR3 runs 15 residues. The germline V gene has CDR1 SGHKS and CDR2 YYEKEE (reference sequence). Trimming took 5 bases from V and 0 from J; bases not matched to a gene: 5. For the CDR3, the DNA is TGTGCCAGCAGGGACAGGGTAGCAAGCACAGATACGCAGTATTTT. This sequence encodes CASRDRVASTDTQYF. Drawing the rest from reference TRBV5-5 and TRBJ2-3, the complete variable domain is DAGVTQSPTHLIKTRGQQVTLRCSPISGHKSVSWYQQVLGQGPQFIFQYYEKEERGRGNFPDRFSARQFPNYSSELNVNALLLGDSALYLCASRDRVASTDTQYFGPGTRLTVL.

At least ten counts were recorded for this clonotype. The chain joins TRBV12-3 or TRBV12-4 to TRBJ2-2, with TRBD1 matching 7 bases. The CDR3 is made up of 14 amino acids. The V gene end was trimmed by 2 bases and the J gene end by 7 bases; junction bases not matched to a gene: 4. The CDR3 spells CASSLKGGGGELFF. The CDR3 DNA is TGTGCCAGCAGTTTAAAAGGGGGCGGCGGGGAGCTGTTTTTT.

This clonotype was seen a few times. This chain uses TRBV2 with TRBJ1-1, with D hard to call. Germline V gives CDR1 SNHLY, CDR2 FYNNEI. The ends were cut back, 3 bases at V and 0 bases at J, with 8 bases in the middle. The CDR3 sequence is 14 residues long. The CDR3 nucleotides are TGTGCCAGCAGTGATAGGCGGATGAACACTGAAGCTTTCTTT. Amino acid sequence: CASSDRRMNTEAFF.

The gene calls are TRBV10-1 and TRBJ2-2; 11 bases match TRBD2. Germline-derived CDR1 and CDR2 are WNHNN and SYGVQD (reference sequence). This CDR3 is 17 amino acids long. Trimming at V came to 6 bases and at J to 0 bases, leaving 6 bases not matched to a gene. CDR3 region: CASSKLAGDANTGELFF. CDR3 coding DNA: TGCGCCAGCAGCAAACTAGCGGGGGACGCGAACACCGGGGAGCTGTTTTTT.

This clonotype was found a few times. The chain couples TRBV11-2 to TRBJ2-3, with 13 positions matching TRBD2. Germline CDR1 reads SGHAT; CDR2 reads FQNNGV. V was pared by 5 bases and J by 5 bases, with 10 bases of the junction left unmatched. This CDR3 region has 17 residues. CDR3 in DNA: TGTGCCAGCAGCCTCGGACTAGCGGGGGCCCGGGGAGATACGCAGTATTTT. It yields the protein CASSLGLAGARGDTQYF.

V is TRBV9 and J is TRBJ2-1; 9 nucleotides align to TRBD2. Unmatched junction bases numbered 11, after V lost 2 bases and J lost 2 bases. Germline V CDR1 and CDR2: SGDLS, YYNGEE. This CDR3 region has 18 residues. The CDR3 region has the DNA TGTGCCAGCAGCGTGACTCGCGGGAGGGTTGGGGCCTACAATGAGCAGTTCTTC. As protein: CASSVTRGRVGAYNEQFF. The whole variable domain, filled in from reference TRBV9 and TRBJ2-1, reads DSGVTQTPKHLITATGQRVTLRCSPRSGDLSVYWYQQSLDQGLQFLIQYYNGEERAKGNILERFSAQQFPDLHSELNLSSLELGDSALYFCASSVTRGRVGAYNEQFFGPGTRLTVL.

This clonotype was recorded a few times. V gene TRBV28 combines with J gene TRBJ1-1; 12 bases map to TRBD1. This CDR3 is 17 amino acids long. CDR1 is MDHEN, CDR2 SYDVKM, per germline. V shed 0 bases and J 5 bases; nucleotides not matched to a gene: 7. The CDR3: CASSLWGQGARRTEAFF. The CDR3, as DNA: TGTGCCAGCAGTTTATGGGGACAGGGGGCGCGGCGGACTGAAGCTTTCTTT.

This clonotype was recorded at least ten times. The genes are TRBV5-1 and TRBJ2-1, with 12 bases lining up with TRBD1. Trimming at V came to 1 base and at J to 8 bases, leaving 13 bases not matched to a gene. CDR3 size: 18 residues. From germline, CDR1 is SGHRS and CDR2 YFSETQ. For the CDR3, the DNA is TGCGCCAGCAGCTTGTGGGGGACAGGGGGCACCATTCTCGATGAGCAGTTCTTC. Its translation: CASSLWGTGGTILDEQFF.

Ten or more counts support this clonotype. The chain joins TRBV10-3 to TRBJ1-5; D is unresolved. From germline, CDR1 is ENHRY and CDR2 SYGVKD. The CDR3 extends over 13 amino acids. Deletions cut 2 bases from V and 7 bases from J, with 9 bases between. The CDR3 nucleotides read TGTGCCATCAGTGAGGAAAGCCGGCAGCCCCAGCATTTT. It codes for CAISEESRQPQHF.

V is TRBV4-1 and J is TRBJ2-3; a weak D match, TRBD1 (6 bases). Per the germline V gene, CDR1 is MGHRA and CDR2 is YSYEKL. V lost 0 bases to trimming and J lost 3 bases, with 7 bases between them. The CDR3 spans 14 residues. The CDR3 is CASSQDRGTDTQYF. The CDR3, as DNA: TGCGCCAGCAGCCAAGACAGGGGTACAGATACGCAGTATTTT.

This clonotype was observed at least ten times. The rearrangement joins TRBV5-1 to TRBJ2-1; possible D gene TRBD2, 5 bases. Trimming took 4 bases from V and 0 from J, leaving 14 bases between them. CDR3 length equals 16 residues. Germline CDR1 reads SGHRS; CDR2 reads YFSETQ. Here the CDR3 reads CASSHSVESSYNEQFF. The CDR3 DNA is TGCGCCAGCAGCCATAGCGTAGAGAGCTCCTACAATGAGCAGTTCTTC.

This clonotype was detected a few times. The chain is built from TRBV11-2 and TRBJ2-7; D unresolved. The CDR3 is 14 residues long. Trimming took 1 base from V and 2 from J, leaving 9 bases between them. From germline, CDR1 is SGHAT and CDR2 FQNNGV. This CDR3 is CASSLAAGAYEQYV. The CDR3 bases are TGTGCCAGCAGCTTAGCCGCAGGAGCCTACGAGCAGTACGTC.

The chain carries TRBV11-2 and TRBJ2-7; 10 positions agree with TRBD2. The CDR3 length is 21 residues. Germline CDR1 and CDR2: SGHAT and FQNNGV. The ends lost 1 base at V and 3 bases at J; junction bases unmatched: 21. The CDR3 protein is CASSLVAPRSGRAHSVYEQYF. CDR3 DNA: TGTGCCAGCAGCTTAGTTGCACCCCGGAGCGGGAGGGCCCATTCGGTCTACGAGCAGTACTTC.

This clonotype was observed many times. This chain connects TRBV10-3 to TRBJ1-2; 8 positions agree with TRBD1. Trimming cost V 4 bases and J 8 bases; bases outside gene matches: 9. The CDR3 is 14 residues long. Germline V gene data show CDR1 as ENHRY and CDR2 as SYGVKD. The CDR3 DNA reads TGTGCCATCAGTGGGGATGCAGGGGGCGCAGGCTACACCTTC. This codes for CAISGDAGGAGYTF.

This clonotype was observed a handful of times. The gene calls are TRBV12-5 and TRBJ2-2; D is perhaps TRBD2 (5 bases). Trimming pared 3 bases from V and 5 bases from J, leaving 13 bases between. Germline CDR1 is LGHNT and CDR2 is FRNRAP. There are 15 residues in the CDR3. CDR3 nucleotide sequence: TGTGCTAGTGGTTTAGGCGAGGCGGGTACCGGGGAGCTGTTTTTT. The encoded protein is CASGLGEAGTGELFF.

This clonotype occurred a few times. In DNA, the CDR3 is TGTGCCAGTCGTGGACAGGGGGCGAGAGGCTACACCTTC. Its translation is CASRGQGARGYTF. The V call is TRBV14, the J call TRBJ1-2, with TRBD1 matching over 11 bases. The length of the CDR3 is 13 residues. J lost 8 bases, V lost 9 bases, and 8 bases had no gene match. In germline, CDR1 is SGHDN, CDR2 FVKESK.

This clonotype was detected many times. This sequence joins TRBV5-1 and TRBJ1-2; tentatively, D is TRBD1 (6 bases). This CDR3 is built from 15 residues. V was clipped by 3 bases and J by 8 bases, with 20 bases between them. The germline gives CDR1 SGHRS, CDR2 YFSETQ. The CDR3 loop is CASSSSTGNGGGYTF. The CDR3 bases are TGCGCCAGCAGCTCCTCTACAGGGAATGGTGGGGGCTACACCTTC.